By share of the sample, the clone carrying this T cell receptor (beta chain) is medium-sized. What it binds is unknown. The source of the sample is a study of cytotoxic CD8 clonotypes in ibrutinib-treated CLL. This table comes from immunoSEQ multiplex PCR, and its TCRdb copy is limited to in-frame clones, with some not included. This table holds about 17,000 clones, roughly four fifths found once. Whole-study results and caveats: Having risen at ibrutinib response, clonality had fallen back toward baseline by progression.

V dropped 3 bases and J dropped 2 bases, with 11 bases sitting between them. Germline-derived CDR1 and CDR2 are MDHEN and SYDVKM. The CDR3 spans 14 residues. This specimen consisted of PBMCs, obtained before ibrutinib treatment. The rearrangement uses TRBV28 and TRBJ2-7, with D hard to call. This clonotype was sampled from a human donor with chronic lymphocytic leukemia. The CDR3 DNA reads TGTGCCAGCAGTTTGGGTCCCGCGGCCTACGAGCAGTACTTC. Translated: CASSLGPAAYEQYF.